The clone carrying this T cell receptor (beta chain) was picked up many times. Its antigen is not identified. The source of the sample is a study of identical twins. Study-wide points: Excess sharing by twins proved weaker in beta out-of-frame sequences.

A single record per CDR3 protein comes from TCRdb applying MiXCR to the 5' RACE reads. The sample records a few hundred thousand distinct CDR3 sequences, roughly 15% being singletons. V was cut by 5 bases and J by 3 bases, with 14 bases left in between. The CDR3 length is 15 residues. These data are also associated with another study on yellow fever vaccine responses in identical twins.

This receptor was taken from a woman younger than 30 in good health. Material: CD4+ T cells sorted from blood. The gene calls are TRBV12-3 or TRBV12-4 and TRBJ1-3, with a tentative D call TRBD1 (5 bases). The CDR3 DNA is TGTGCCAGCAGTCCCCAGTGGGGGTATGGAAACACCATATATTTT. Its translation: CASSPQWGYGNTIYF.